This T cell receptor beta chain stems from a study of T cells expressing NK-cell markers. TCRdb re-called the 5' RACE reads; every CDR3 protein appears as one record, without DNA. This sample's clone table lists 200,000 to 300,000 distinct CDR3 sequences. This CDR3 has 15 residues. As to this clonotype: The antigen remains unidentified.

The study's findings and limits: These clonotypes also led the CD3+CD56-NKG2C+ fraction in a handful of donors.

The TCR originated in a woman between 18 and 69 years old in good health. The chain recombines TRBV12-3 or TRBV12-4 with TRBJ2-1; TCRdb's assignment of TRBD1 cannot be checked, as there is no DNA. Sequencing was performed on blood T cells: a sorted CD56 or NKG2C T cell subset, CD4+ or CD8+ T cells, or bulk PBMC T cells (not recorded which). CDR3 amino acids: CASSLTQGSAWEQFF.